This T cell receptor (beta chain) was sequenced for a study of cytomegalovirus exposure and HLA in healthy donors. The J segment lost 1 base and the V segment lost 0 bases, leaving 10 bases of the junction unmatched. The CDR3 runs to 18 residues. Germline CDR1 PRHDT, CDR2 FYEKMQ (reference sequence). Amplification used 60 Vbeta primers and 13 Jbeta primers. The method was immunoSEQ multiplex PCR; TCRdb's version includes in-frame clones alone and lacks a portion of them. This table has approximately 37,000 clones, around 82% appearing once. This sequence originates from a woman aged 18-35 years in good health and CMV-seropositive. The chain is built from TRBV13 and TRBJ2-7, with TRBD1 matching over 9 bases. Specimen: PBMCs. Here the CDR3 reads CASSLGRDRGAPSYEQYF. CDR3 in DNA: TGTGCCAGCAGCTTAGGCCGCGACAGGGGGGCCCCATCCTACGAGCAGTACTTC.